This T cell receptor (beta chain) was profiled in a study of cytomegalovirus exposure and HLA in healthy donors. The length of the CDR3 is 14 residues. Looked up from germline, CDR1 is MNHEY and CDR2 is SVGAGI. V dropped 6 bases and J dropped 6; count of bases not matched to a gene: 11. Note on this clone: Its antigen is not identified.

Study-wide results and limits: It is likely that the observed cluster of highly shared sequence variants was a sequencing artifact. The study dropped some indistinguishable V segments, TRBV6-2 and TRBV6-3 among them. Data from an earlier analysis indicated that most TCR beta V segments were productive either about 90% or about 30% of the time.

Researchers ran the PCR with 60 Vbeta and 13 Jbeta primers. Repertoires were generated with immunoSEQ multiplex PCR, while TCRdb's copy carries only in-frame clones and drops some. The top ten hold 3.4% of the sample, which has around 190,000 clones, approximately 80% seen once. Source material: PBMCs. The receptor comes from a man aged 40-55 years in good health and CMV-seropositive. This chain links TRBV6-5 with TRBJ2-7; the match to TRBD2 covers 7 bases. The CDR3 here is CASSQDIGEGEQYF. The DNA of the CDR3 is TGTGCCAGCAGCCAAGATATAGGGGAGGGCGAGCAGTACTTC.